This T cell receptor (beta chain) was recorded in a study of vaccination and CD4 T cells after COVID-19. At the level of the study: Convalescent patients, SARS-CoV-2 positive by nasal swab PCR, comprised several mild cases and one severe case. Post-COVID draws followed diagnosis by a median approximately 100 days (range 35 to 161).

This clonotype appeared once. The antigen is unknown. Stated treatment: approximately nine-day PBMC culture with coronavirus spike peptide pools or control peptides (ViraFEST assay). Peptide pools at 10 ug/ml and IL-2 at approximately 11 IU/ml were added to cultures of two million PBMCs per well. By negative selection, CD4+ T cells were isolated once culture had run for less than 13 days. The Oncomine TCR Beta short-read assay generated sequence data from the DNA of cultured CD4+ T cells. From the PCR reads, TCRdb called clonotypes with MiXCR, one entry per CDR3 protein. The sample includes over 15,000 distinct CDR3 sequences, approximately 45% of them seen just once. Source: CD4+ T cells from blood, cultured in vitro, taken before SARS-CoV-2 vaccination. This TCR derives from a human donor who had recovered from COVID-19.

As DNA, the CDR3 is TGTGCCAGCAGCCCTCGGGACAGGCCGCGCTCTGGCTACACCTTC. Protein sequence: CASSPRDRPRSGYTF. V gene TRBV7-9 combines with J gene TRBJ1-2, with 8 bases identical to TRBD1. V gave up 5 bases and J gave up 7 bases; unmatched junction bases: 12. CDR3 length equals 15 residues. Germline CDR1 is SEHNR and CDR2 is FQNEAQ (reference sequence).